This is a list of T cell receptor beta chains from one sample in a study of T-cell memory formation after mild COVID-19. TCRdb called the 5' RACE reads again in MiXCR, with one record for every CDR3 protein. The profile shows approximately 500,000 distinct CDR3 sequences, around 25% of them singletons. The source material was PBMCs or a T cell subset sorted from them (not recorded which). Source of these receptors: an adult woman who had mild COVID-19 (a few samples of this study predate the infection). Cell type and time point are not known. Both conserved end residues are part of each CDR3. D genes are given only for firm matches. Only some rows state a clone size, as once, few, many or a class for expanded clones.

TRBV29-1	NA	TRBJ2-1	TRBD1	TGCAGCGTCCCGAGGGGGCCATTCGGTAGCTCCTACAATGAGCAGTTCTTC	CSVPRGPFGSSYNEQFF
TRBV4-3	NA	TRBJ2-3	TRBD1	TGCGCCAGCAGCCAAGAGACCGACAGGGCCCCCACAGATACGCAGTATTTT	CASSQETDRAPTDTQYF
TRBV20-1	NA	TRBJ1-1	NA	TGCAGTGCCAGTCGGAGACAGGCCCTAGGGGAAGCTTTCTTT	CSASRRQALGEAFF
TRBV3-1	few	TRBJ2-1	NA	TGTGCCAGCAGCCAAGATGGCGCGGGGGCGGGGAATGAGCAGTTCTTC	CASSQDGAGAGNEQFF
TRBV5-1	NA	TRBJ1-4	TRBD1	TGCGCCAGCAGCCGGGACAGGCCGCGTGAAAAACTGTTTTTT	CASSRDRPREKLFF
TRBV7-9	few	TRBJ2-3	NA	TGTGCCAGCAGCTTATCGTCCCGGCGGAGCACAGATACGCAGTATTTT	CASSLSSRRSTDTQYF
TRBV4-2	NA	TRBJ2-7	TRBD1	TGTGCCAGCAGCAGCTCCAGGGGGTACGAGCAGTACTTC	CASSSSRGYEQYF
TRBV5-1	NA	TRBJ1-1	NA	TGCGCCAGCACCCTGCAGGCCGACAACACTGAAGCTTTCTTT	CASTLQADNTEAFF
TRBV30	NA	TRBJ2-7	NA	TGTGCCTGGGCCACCGGGACTTCCTACGAGCAGTACTTC	CAWATGTSYEQYF
TRBV18	NA	TRBJ1-1	NA	TGTGCCAGCTCACCAACTTACTACACTGAAGCTTTCTTT	CASSPTYYTEAFF
TRBV5-1	few	TRBJ1-1	NA	TGCGCCAGCAGCTCAGGGACGGGATGGGGGAACACTGAAGCTTTCTTT	CASSSGTGWGNTEAFF
TRBV6-2/TRBV6-3	few	TRBJ2-2	TRBD2	TGTGCCAGCAGTTACGCTCCGGAGACTAGCCCCGGGGAGCTGTTTTTT	CASSYAPETSPGELFF
TRBV5-6	few	TRBJ2-1	NA	TGTGCCAGCAGCTCTATTTCCTACAATGAGCAGTTCTTC	CASSSISYNEQFF